The present TCR beta chain was sequenced within a study of beta chain features in type 1 diabetes. The study's findings and limits: Researchers report that Type 1 diabetes patients had moderately but significantly shorter TCRB CDR3s across all four CD4+ subsets.

The authors reverse transcribed all of the isolated RNA, so sequencing captured expressed TCRB transcripts. Produced via immunoSEQ multiplex PCR; TCRdb's table is partial and in-frame only. This table holds 680,000 or so clones, around 15% found once. Note on this clone: Its antigen is still unknown.

V was trimmed by 5 bases and J by 1 base, leaving 12 bases between them. CDR3 size: 15 residues. The germline CDR1 and CDR2 sequences are MNHNS and SASEGT. Material for sequencing was naive CD4+ T cells from blood. The TCR was taken from a man between 18 and 35 years old with type 1 diabetes. The chain links TRBV6-1 to TRBJ2-4; no firm D call. CDR3 bases: TGTGCCAGCAGTCGGACGGTTGGTGCCAAAAACATTCAGTACTTC. Translation gives CASSRTVGAKNIQYF.